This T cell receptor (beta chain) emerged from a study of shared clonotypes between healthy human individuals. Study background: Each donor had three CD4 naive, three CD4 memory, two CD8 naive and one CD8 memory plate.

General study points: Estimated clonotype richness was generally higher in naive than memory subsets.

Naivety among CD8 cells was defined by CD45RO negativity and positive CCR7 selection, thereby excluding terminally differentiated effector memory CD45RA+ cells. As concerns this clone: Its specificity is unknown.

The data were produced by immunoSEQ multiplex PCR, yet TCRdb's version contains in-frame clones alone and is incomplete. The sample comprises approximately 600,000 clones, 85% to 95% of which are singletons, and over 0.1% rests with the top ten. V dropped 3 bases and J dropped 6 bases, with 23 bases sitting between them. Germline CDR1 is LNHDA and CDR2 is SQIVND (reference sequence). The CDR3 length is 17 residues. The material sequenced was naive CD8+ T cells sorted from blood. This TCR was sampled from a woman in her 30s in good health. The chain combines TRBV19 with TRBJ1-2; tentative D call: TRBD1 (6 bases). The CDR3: CASSIWSDQGQRNGYTF. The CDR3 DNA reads TGTGCCAGTAGTATTTGGTCCGATCAGGGGCAACGGAATGGCTACACCTTC. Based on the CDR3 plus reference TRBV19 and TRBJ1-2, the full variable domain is DGGITQSPKYLFRKEGQNVTLSCEQNLNHDAMYWYRQDPGQGLRLIYYSQIVNDFQKGDIAEGYSVSREKKESFPLTVTSAQKNPTAFYLCASSIWSDQGQRNGYTFGSGTRLTVV.